This T cell receptor beta chain comes out of a study of cytomegalovirus exposure and HLA in healthy donors. The CDR3 loop spans 14 amino acids. V lost 4 bases to trimming and J lost 3 bases; unmatched junction nucleotides: 5. CDR1 is MNHEY, CDR2 SMNVEV, per germline (reference sequence). As concerns this clone: The antigen is not known.

Study conclusions and caveats: Sequences of the TCR beta chain were said to predict the HLA-A and HLA-B alleles of most subjects accurately.

The PCR contained 60 Vbeta and 13 Jbeta primers. Profiled with immunoSEQ multiplex PCR; TCRdb holds only in-frame clones, not every one. This sample has some 160,000 clones, with around 80% found just once. This sequence originates from a male donor in good health and CMV-seropositive. V is TRBV27 and J is TRBJ2-7; 8 positions match TRBD1. Specimen: PBMCs. DNA for the CDR3: TGTGCCAGCAGTTCCTGGACAGGGAACTACGAGCAGTACTTC. It translates to CASSSWTGNYEQYF.